This TCR beta chain was documented in a study of siplizumab effects on memory and regulatory T cells. Study findings and constraints: Proliferating Tregs from siplizumab cultures lacked functional confirmation of suppression.

As for this clone: The antigen is undetermined.

The CDR3 is 16 residues long. Germline CDR1 is MNHEY and CDR2 is SVGAGI. Trimming removed 0 bases at V and 2 bases at J, with 13 bases between. TCRdb keeps only in-frame clones here, not all; method: immunoSEQ multiplex PCR. The sample includes 100,000 or so clones, around 94% seen only once; the top ten take around 0.6%. The source is a human donor in good health. The material sequenced was Tregs sorted from blood. The gene calls are TRBV6-5 and TRBJ1-2; D is possibly TRBD1 (5 bases). The CDR3 DNA sequence: TGTGCCAGCAGTTACTCGAGGGACTACGTCAACTATGGCTACACCTTC. Translated, it gives CASSYSRDYVNYGYTF.